The 3 T cell receptor beta chains listed next were all sequenced from one sample in a study of post-analysis software for immune sequencing data. These receptors' antigens are unknown. Study conclusions and caveats: Four or five TRBV segments (TRBV5-6, TRBV5-1 and TRBV20-1 among them) occurred more frequently in patients than in controls.

TCR beta cDNA libraries had unique molecular identifiers. From the PCR reads, TCRdb called clonotypes with MiXCR, one entry per CDR3 protein. The repertoire holds about half a million distinct CDR3 sequences, with under 55% as singletons. The sequenced material came from blood. Every receptor here comes from a girl between 10 and 17 years old with multiple sclerosis.

This clonotype has just a few counts. The chain has TRBV20-1 and TRBJ1-5, with D perhaps matching TRBD1 (6 bases). This CDR3 region has 14 residues. Germline lookup yields CDR1 DFQATT and CDR2 SNEGSKA (reference sequence). Trimming took 1 base from V and 5 from J, leaving 12 bases between them. CDR3 DNA sequence: TGCAGTGCTAGAGTAGGGGGGGCGGATCAGCCCCAGCATTTT. As protein: CSARVGGADQPQHF.

This chain connects TRBV9 to TRBJ2-1; D possibly corresponds to TRBD1 (6 bases). Per germline, CDR1 SGDLS and CDR2 YYNGEE. V shed 3 bases and J shed 3 bases, with 10 bases lying between them. The CDR3 spans 14 residues. CDR3: CASSGGQIYNEQFF. DNA for the CDR3: TGTGCCAGCAGCGGGGGGCAGATCTACAATGAGCAGTTCTTC.

CDR3 in amino acids: CASSYSPRGSSYNEQFF. The CDR3 DNA is TGTGCCAGCAGTTACTCGCCTCGTGGGAGCTCCTACAATGAGCAGTTCTTC. The chain employs TRBV6-5 and TRBJ2-1; tentative D call: TRBD2 (5 bases). Germline CDR1 MNHEY, CDR2 SVGAGI. This CDR3 comprises 17 residues. Between the trimmed V and J ends, which lost 0 bases and 0 bases, there was a span of 12 bases.